This T cell receptor (beta chain) is drawn from a study of regulatory T cells in long-lasting Graves disease. As concerns this clonotype: Antigen: not known.

Arm-PCR of CDR3 regions and iRepertoire HTBI primers were used to build TCR beta libraries. TCRdb independently ran MiXCR on the multiplex PCR reads; one entry per CDR3 protein. The repertoire has hundreds of thousands of distinct CDR3 sequences, roughly 20% of them found once; the top ten carry approximately 7.8%. The study, taken as a whole, reports: Persistent disease preferred TRBV28, TRBJ1-2 and TRBJ2-5.

Time point specified: persistent/refractory GD, antithyroid drugs over 5 years with positive TRAb. After RNA was extracted from PBMCs, the TCR library was made from it. The CDR3 is 15 amino acids. Per the germline V gene, CDR1 is SEHNR and CDR2 is FQNEAQ (reference sequence). V lost 0 bases and J lost 4, with 12 bases in between. The V call is TRBV7-9, the J call TRBJ1-1; D not resolved. The clonotype comes from a female donor with Graves disease. Sequenced material: peripheral blood mononuclear cells (PBMCs), taken when the disease was refractory, from a patient treated with antithyroid drugs. CDR3 sequence reads: CASSLARGVGTEAFF. CDR3 nucleotides: TGTGCCAGCAGCTTAGCGCGGGGAGTGGGCACTGAAGCTTTCTTT.